This T cell receptor beta chain stems from a study of cytomegalovirus exposure and HLA in healthy donors. The PCR employed 60 Vbeta primers together with 13 Jbeta primers. Clones were read by immunoSEQ multiplex PCR, and TCRdb kept only the in-frame ones, dropping some. The table shows roughly 110,000 clones, with around 82% occurring only once. In the case of this clone: One end of the junction is discordant with germline, which a read error may explain.

The germline V gene has CDR1 SGHRS and CDR2 YFSETQ. CDR3 size: 15 residues. The chain uses TRBV5-1 and TRBJ2-2, with TRBD2 as a possible D gene (7 bases). The sample consisted of PBMCs. The source of this sequence is a man in his fifties in good health and CMV-seronegative. The CDR3 nucleotides are TGCGCCAGCAGTTCGGGGAGGGGGAACACCGGGGAGCCGTTTTTT. It specifies CASSSGRGNTGEPFF.